Presented here are 9 T cell receptor beta chains from one specimen sequenced in a study of identical twins. A single record per CDR3 protein comes from TCRdb applying MiXCR to the 5' RACE reads. The data hold under 500,000 distinct CDR3 sequences, with roughly an eighth observed a single time. These data also featured in a second study, about yellow fever vaccine responses in identical twins.

The specimen sequenced was CD4+ T cells sorted from blood. These receptor sequences come from a woman under 30 in good health.

There are many counts of this clonotype. This rearrangement joins TRBV18 to TRBJ2-1; D is ambiguous. This CDR3 comprises 15 residues. Trimming shortened V by 4 bases and J by 0 bases, and 10 bases separated the two germline ends. CDR1 is KGHSH and CDR2 is LQKENI in the germline V gene. CDR3 in amino acids: CASSRQPSSYNEQFF. The CDR3 DNA reads TGTGCCAGCTCACGCCAACCAAGCTCCTACAATGAGCAGTTCTTC.

This clonotype has a count of ten or more. The CDR3 sequence: CSVGTFSYEQYF. CDR3 nucleotide sequence: TGCAGCGTTGGGACTTTCTCCTACGAGCAGTACTTC. The V and J genes are TRBV29-1 and TRBJ2-7, with D possibly being TRBD2 (5 bases). Germline CDR1 is SQVTM and CDR2 is ANQGSEA. The V and J ends lost 4 bases and 0 bases respectively, with 7 bases between them. This CDR3 comprises 12 residues.

This clonotype was seen repeatedly, ten times or more. The chain links TRBV7-9 to TRBJ2-3; the D gene could be TRBD1 or TRBD2 (8 bases each). The CDR3 has 16 residues. Germline-derived CDR1 and CDR2 are SEHNR and FQNEAQ (reference sequence). Trimming removed 4 bases from V and 4 bases from J, with 18 bases in between. Here the CDR3 DNA reads TGTGCCAGCAGCTCCGGGGGGGCAGGGGGCGCAGATACGCAGTATTTT. It is translated as CASSSGGAGGADTQYF.

The genes are TRBV12-3 or TRBV12-4 and TRBJ2-3; 12 bases line up with TRBD2. V shed 11 bases, J shed 6 bases, and the junction held 21 bases outside the gene matches. The CDR3 covers 18 residues. Written as DNA, the CDR3 is TGTGCCTGCTGCACCCGTCGGCTAGCGGGAGGGCCTGGGGATACGCAGTATTTT. This translates into CACCTRRLAGGPGDTQYF.

On this clonotype: Sequence at one end of the junction differs from germline and may be a read error. The rearrangement uses TRBV2 and TRBJ2-5, with 13 nucleotides matching TRBD2. This CDR3 is 18 amino acids long. The germline V gene encodes CDR1 SNHLY and CDR2 FYNNEI. Here the CDR3 reads CTSSSGLAGVGESKTQYF. The DNA of the CDR3 is TGTACCAGCAGTTCTGGACTAGCGGGAGTAGGGGAGAGTAAGACCCAGTACTTC. Full variable domain (missing parts from reference TRBV2 and TRBJ2-5): EPEVTQTPSHQVTQMGQEVILRCVPISNHLYFYWYRQILGQKVEFLVSFYNNEISEKSEIFDDQFSVERPDGSNFTLKIRSTKLEDSAMYFCTSSSGLAGVGESKTQYFGPGTRLLVL.

This clonotype was picked up a small number of times. This chain links TRBV20-1 with TRBJ2-3; D is uncertain. Trimming cost V 3 bases and J 2 bases, with 9 bases left between them. The CDR3 loop spans 13 amino acids. Looked up from germline, CDR1 is DFQATT and CDR2 is SNEGSKA (reference sequence). Here the CDR3 DNA reads TGCAGTGCTAGGGTGTCGACCACAGATACGCAGTATTTT. It encodes CSARVSTTDTQYF.

In its sample, this clonotype was seen a few times. The chain employs TRBV11-1 and TRBJ2-7; D remains unclear. CDR3 size: 14 residues. The germline gives CDR1 SGHAT, CDR2 FQDESV (reference sequence). Trimming cost V 1 base and J 5 bases, with 12 bases left between them. The CDR3 protein is CASSLDVDQHEQYF. The CDR3 DNA reads TGTGCCAGCAGCTTAGACGTAGACCAGCACGAGCAGTACTTC.

Only a few counts were recorded for this clonotype. The chain recombines TRBV10-3 with TRBJ1-1; 8 bases match TRBD1. Germline V gene sequence: CDR1 ENHRY, CDR2 SYGVKD. The CDR3 sequence is 13 residues long. Trimming removed 7 bases from V and 5 bases from J; junction bases left unmatched: 6. CDR3 DNA sequence: TGTGCCATCACAGACAGGGGAGGGACTGAAGCTTTCTTT. This gives the protein CAITDRGGTEAFF.

This clonotype was recorded a few times. The chain joins TRBV12-1 to TRBJ2-5; the D call of TRBD1 is as the table states it, not checked on the DNA. TRBV12-1 represents a pseudogene. CDR3 size: 16 residues. CDR3 DNA sequence: TGTGCCAGCAGCTCCGCGGACAGGGGGGCACAAGAGACCCAGTACTTC. Translation gives CASSSADRGAQETQYF.